These 24 T cell receptor beta chains were all obtained from the same sample, sequenced in a study of blood T cells in healthy people across ages. It was with a sample-barcoded 5' primer and a J-beta primer mix that a second PCR of about 7 to 12 cycles was run. TCRdb processed the 5' RACE reads anew with MiXCR; each CDR3 protein has one entry. This sample yields approximately 600,000 distinct CDR3 sequences, of which roughly 50% are seen a single time; approximately 37% belongs to the top ten. Sequences were obtained from blood. All receptors come from a man aged 60 to 69 in good health.

The gene calls are TRBV7-2 and TRBJ1-1, with a possible D match to TRBD1 (6 bases). This CDR3 has 18 residues. The germline CDR1 and CDR2 sequences are SGHTA and FQGNSA. Trimming pared 1 base from V and 1 base from J, leaving 19 bases between. CDR3: CASSLVGGRGRWNTEAFF. The CDR3 DNA is TGTGCCAGCAGCTTAGTTGGGGGGCGGGGGCGCTGGAACACTGAAGCTTTCTTT.

The rearrangement joins TRBV20-1 to TRBJ2-5; 13 bases fit TRBD2. Per germline, CDR1 DFQATT and CDR2 SNEGSKA (reference sequence). The length of the CDR3 is 13 residues. In DNA, the CDR3 is TGCGGGACTAGCGGGGCCCTACAAGAGACCCAGTACTTC. This sequence encodes CGTSGALQETQYF.

The chain carries TRBV5-6 and TRBJ2-7; the D gene is possibly TRBD1 (5 bases). Between the trimmed V and J ends, which lost 0 bases and 2 bases, there was a span of 12 bases. CDR1 is SGHDT, CDR2 YYEEEE, per germline. The CDR3 sequence is 15 residues long. The CDR3 coding sequence is TGTGCCAGCAGCTTGGAGCCAGGGCCTACCTACGAGCAGTACTTC. This gives the protein CASSLEPGPTYEQYF.

Ten or more counts support this clonotype. This chain links TRBV9 with TRBJ2-1; either TRBD1 or TRBD2 may fit D (5 bases each). Germline V gene lookup returns CDR1 SGDLS and CDR2 YYNGEE. CDR3 size: 14 residues. V lost 0 bases, J lost 12 bases, and 16 bases lay in between. CDR3: CASSVAAEGSRQFF. CDR3 nucleotides: TGTGCCAGCAGCGTAGCGGCTGAGGGGTCAAGGCAGTTCTTC.

The J gene is TRBJ2-1, the V gene TRBV28; no definite D call. CDR1 MDHEN and CDR2 SYDVKM come from the germline V gene. CDR3 length equals 18 residues. The V end lost 2 bases, the J end lost 5 bases, and 22 bases lay between the germline ends. CDR3 sequence: CASSLPQAAGVLNNEQFF. Written as DNA, the CDR3 is TGTGCCAGCAGTTTACCCCAGGCCGCTGGGGTTCTGAACAATGAGCAGTTCTTC.

In nucleotides, the CDR3 is TGTGCCAGCAGCTTAGCACAGGGTCCTCTGGCCCAGTACTTC. Protein product: CASSLAQGPLAQYF. V gene TRBV7-2 combines with J gene TRBJ2-5, with a weak D call TRBD1 (6 bases). V was clipped by 0 bases and J by 9 bases, with 14 bases between them. Germline V CDR1 and CDR2: SGHTA, FQGNSA. This CDR3 is 14 amino acids long.

The chain links TRBV5-5 to TRBJ2-5; 9 nucleotides align to TRBD1. The J call may be incorrect, as the DNA end agrees better with TRBJ2-7. The CDR3 runs 16 residues. Germline V CDR1 and CDR2: SGHKS, YYEKEE (reference sequence). The CDR3 region is CASSDPGQGIHYEQYF. Here the CDR3 DNA reads TGTGCCAGCAGCGACCCGGGACAGGGAATTCACTACGAGCAGTACTTC.

The chain recombines TRBV3-1 with TRBJ1-1; 8 bases are a match to TRBD1. CDR1 is LGHDT and CDR2 is YNNKEL in the germline V gene (reference sequence). V shed 0 bases and J 7 bases; nucleotides not matched to a gene: 4. The CDR3 is 14 residues long. CDR3 coding DNA: TGTGCCAGCAGCCAAGACAGGGGGCATGATGAAGCTTTCTTT. Translating gives CASSQDRGHDEAFF.

This clonotype was counted at least ten times. This chain connects TRBV7-2 to TRBJ2-5, with a tentative D call TRBD2 (5 bases). This CDR3 comprises 13 residues. Germline CDR1 is SGHTA and CDR2 is FQGNSA. The V and J ends lost 3 bases and 7 bases respectively, with 12 bases between them. The CDR3 is CASSLRLAATQYF. DNA for the CDR3: TGTGCCAGCAGCTTGAGGCTAGCCGCGACCCAGTACTTC.

This clonotype was seen only a few times. The chain joins TRBV7-9 to TRBJ1-1; no firm D call. In germline, CDR1 is SEHNR, CDR2 FQNEAQ (reference sequence). This CDR3 has 14 residues. V lost 3 bases to trimming and J lost 0 bases, with 8 bases between them. In DNA, the CDR3 is TGTGCCAGCAGCTTCACGGGTGTGAACACTGAAGCTTTCTTT. It codes for CASSFTGVNTEAFF.

The CDR3 spells CASSARGQLTDTQYF. In DNA form, the CDR3 reads TGTGCCAGCAGTGCTCGGGGGCAGCTCACAGATACGCAGTATTTT. V usage is TRBV6-1 and J usage is TRBJ2-3; the D gene could be TRBD1 or TRBD2 (6 bases each). The V end was cut by 4 bases, the J end by 2 bases, with 13 bases between. This CDR3 has 15 amino acids. The germline gives CDR1 MNHNS, CDR2 SASEGT.

In this sample, this clonotype turned up a few times. The chain carries TRBV6-2 or TRBV6-3 and TRBJ2-5, with 7 nucleotides matching TRBD1. The germline gives CDR1 MNHEY, CDR2 SVGEGT. This CDR3 has 14 residues. Unmatched junction bases numbered 9, after V lost 6 bases and J lost 5 bases. In DNA form, the CDR3 reads TGTGCCAGCAGGGGACGACAGGGTTGGGAGACCCAGTACTTC. This codes for CASRGRQGWETQYF.

This clonotype was observed a few times. This chain joins TRBV29-1 and TRBJ1-2, with a weak D call TRBD1 (6 bases). V was shortened by 6 bases and J by 4 bases, with 21 bases between the two germline ends. Germline assignment: CDR1 SQVTM and CDR2 ANQGSEA. This CDR3 is built from 15 residues. The CDR3 reads CSVPSRDNVRYGYTF. For the CDR3, the DNA is TGCAGCGTGCCGTCCCGGGACAACGTCCGCTATGGCTACACCTTC.

The CDR3 sequence: CASSEARSGALNEQFF. The CDR3, as DNA: TGTGCCAGCAGTGAAGCGCGGAGCGGGGCCCTCAATGAGCAGTTCTTC. The chain links TRBV2 to TRBJ2-1; TRBD2 matches at 7 bases. CDR1 and CDR2 (germline): SNHLY, FYNNEI. This CDR3 comprises 16 residues. The V segment lost 0 bases and the J segment 6 bases; nucleotides outside the gene matches: 8.

The chain combines TRBV28 with TRBJ2-5; D is undetermined. The V gene's germline CDR1 is MDHEN and CDR2 SYDVKM. The V end was cut by 7 bases, the J end by 2 bases, with 14 bases between. CDR3 length: 14 residues. In nucleotides, the CDR3 is TGTGCCAGCATCGAGCGCGGCAATCAAGAGACCCAGTACTTC. Protein sequence: CASIERGNQETQYF.

CDR3 protein: CASSLRTDQETQYF. The DNA of the CDR3 is TGTGCCAGCAGTTTACGGACAGACCAAGAGACCCAGTACTTC. The chain recombines TRBV27 with TRBJ2-5; D may be TRBD1 (6 bases). The CDR3 has 14 residues. V gave up 2 bases and J gave up 0 bases, with 7 bases separating them. Germline V gene lookup returns CDR1 MNHEY and CDR2 SMNVEV (reference sequence).

The chain recombines TRBV10-3 with TRBJ2-3, with D tentatively TRBD2 (5 bases). Trimming left V 0 bases short and J 4 bases short, with 11 bases between. This CDR3 is 15 amino acids long. From germline, CDR1 is ENHRY and CDR2 SYGVKD. The DNA for the CDR3 is TGTGCCATCAGTGAGTCGCGAGGTAGCGCAGATACGCAGTATTTT. Translating it yields CAISESRGSADTQYF.

This clonotype was recorded only once. The CDR3 DNA reads TGCAGCGCTGTTGGAGACCCTAATGAAAAACTGTTTTTT. Translated, it gives CSAVGDPNEKLFF. This rearrangement joins TRBV29-1 to TRBJ1-4, with D unclear. The CDR3 length is 13 residues. Trimming cost V 7 bases and J 3 bases, with 12 bases left between them. The germline V gene encodes CDR1 SQVTM and CDR2 ANQGSEA.

This chain uses TRBV20-1 with TRBJ2-5; tentatively, D is TRBD2 (6 bases). There are 13 residues in the CDR3. Germline V gene data show CDR1 as DFQATT and CDR2 as SNEGSKA (reference sequence). Trimming removed 5 bases from V and 5 bases from J, with 15 bases in between. The CDR3 coding sequence is TGCAGTGCTTCGGGGGTAGGGGTGGAGACCCAGTACTTC. Translation: CSASGVGVETQYF.

The chain combines TRBV29-1 with TRBJ1-2; D is ambiguous. Germline-derived CDR1 and CDR2 are SQVTM and ANQGSEA. The CDR3 is 12 residues long. Trimming removed 8 bases from V and 6 bases from J, with 16 bases in between. The chain's CDR3 is CSITKTGDGYTF. Here the CDR3 DNA reads TGCAGCATCACAAAGACCGGCGATGGCTACACCTTC.

In this sample, this clonotype turned up a few times. V and J are TRBV5-1 and TRBJ1-5; possible D gene TRBD1, 5 bases. This CDR3 spans 16 amino acids. The V end was cut by 0 bases, the J end by 0 bases, with 10 bases between. CDR1 and CDR2 from the germline V gene are SGHRS and YFSETQ. The CDR3 here is CASSLAGHDSNQPQHF. Here the CDR3 DNA reads TGCGCCAGCAGCTTGGCAGGACATGATAGCAATCAGCCCCAGCATTTT.

This chain links TRBV7-8 with TRBJ1-5; D is uncertain. This CDR3 region has 14 residues. Germline CDR1 is SGHVS and CDR2 is FQNEAQ. Trimming cost V 5 bases and J 3 bases, with 11 bases left between them. CDR3 DNA sequence: TGTGCCAGCAGCCCTACGGTGAACAATCAGCCCCAGCATTTT. This sequence encodes CASSPTVNNQPQHF.

The genes are TRBV7-9 and TRBJ1-2; 8 nucleotides align to TRBD1. V was clipped by 7 bases and J by 3 bases; unmatched bases: 7. Looked up from germline, CDR1 is SEHNR and CDR2 is FQNEAQ (reference sequence). The CDR3 consists of 14 residues. CDR3 DNA: TGTGCCAGCACCATAGGACAGGGCGACTATGGCTACACCTTC. This codes for CASTIGQGDYGYTF.

This rearrangement joins TRBV3-1 to TRBJ2-1; D is perhaps TRBD2 (6 bases). This CDR3 spans 16 amino acids. Germline assignment: CDR1 LGHDT and CDR2 YNNKEL (reference sequence). Trimming shortened V by 4 bases and J by 5 bases, and 18 bases separated the two germline ends. The CDR3 region is CASSLRQTRHDNEQFF. The DNA for the CDR3 is TGTGCCAGCAGCCTCCGACAGACTAGGCATGACAATGAGCAGTTCTTC.